Below are 24 T cell receptor beta chains sequenced from a single sample in a study of cytomegalovirus exposure and HLA in healthy donors. PCR employed 60 Vbeta and 13 Jbeta primers. The table came from immunoSEQ multiplex PCR; TCRdb's copy has only in-frame clones and leaves some out. This sample has over 100,000 clones, with roughly 83% found just once. Sequencing was done on a sample of PBMCs. The source is a man aged 40-49 years in good health and CMV-seronegative.

The chain joins TRBV7-2 to TRBJ2-5; possibly TRBD1 for D (6 bases). The DNA end lines up better with TRBJ2-7; the J call may be wrong. CDR1 is SGHTA and CDR2 is FQGNSA in the germline V gene. The CDR3 loop spans 15 amino acids. The CDR3 loop is CASSLEDRFSYEQYF. CDR3 DNA sequence: TGTGCCAGCAGCTTGGAGGACAGATTCTCCTACGAGCAGTACTTC.

The V and J genes are TRBV27 and TRBJ1-1; D is unclear. CDR3 length: 15 residues. V gave up 3 bases and J gave up 2 bases, with 13 bases separating them. Per the germline V gene, CDR1 is MNHEY and CDR2 is SMNVEV (reference sequence). The CDR3: CASSFHQTSNTEAFF. The DNA of the CDR3 is TGTGCCAGCAGTTTCCATCAGACAAGTAACACTGAAGCTTTCTTT.

A few counts support this clone. The chain has TRBV4-2 and TRBJ2-5; D is unclear. The CDR3 spans 15 residues. Germline-derived CDR1 and CDR2 are LGHNA and YNFKEQ. Trimming cost V 0 bases and J 3 bases, with 11 bases left between them. Here the CDR3 DNA reads TGTGCCAGCAGCCAAGAGACAAGTAGTAAAGAGACCCAGTACTTC. Amino acids: CASSQETSSKETQYF.

In regard to this clone: One end of the junction is discordant with germline, which a read error may explain. V gene TRBV4-3 combines with J gene TRBJ2-7; 7 bases are a match to TRBD1. CDR3 length: 13 amino acids. The germline V gene has CDR1 LGHNA and CDR2 YSLEER. CDR3 sequence: CASSQDRGQQRYF. The CDR3 DNA sequence: TGCGCCAGTAGCCAAGACCGGGGACAGCAGCGGTACTTC.

This clone was detected only once. CDR3 bases: TGCGCCAGCAGCTCAGGACAGGAAAGGGAAAAACTGTTTTTT. It specifies CASSSGQEREKLFF. The V call is TRBV4-1, the J call TRBJ1-4; 7 bases fit TRBD1. Germline assignment: CDR1 MGHRA and CDR2 YSYEKL. With V trimmed by 5 bases and J by 8 bases, 8 bases remained unmatched. The CDR3 totals 14 residues.

This clone appeared a single time. This chain joins TRBV5-8 and TRBJ1-4, with 11 bases that match TRBD1. V gave up 4 bases and J gave up 7 bases; unmatched junction bases: 9. The germline CDR1 and CDR2 sequences are SGHTS and YDEGEE. This CDR3 has 16 residues. The chain's CDR3 is CASSEGTGGSSEKLFF. The CDR3 DNA reads as TGTGCCAGCAGCGAAGGGACAGGGGGAAGTAGTGAAAAACTGTTTTTT.

The chain has TRBV2 and TRBJ2-3; 8 bases match TRBD2. In germline, CDR1 is SNHLY, CDR2 FYNNEI. The CDR3 sequence is 14 residues long. J gave up 4 bases and V 7 bases, and 7 bases lay outside the gene matches. The CDR3 coding sequence is TGTGCCAGCAACTGGCGGGGGGATGCAGATACGCAGTATTTT. It yields the protein CASNWRGDADTQYF.

This clone was picked up one time. This chain joins TRBV2 and TRBJ2-1, with 8 bases matching TRBD1. Germline loops: CDR1 SNHLY, CDR2 FYNNEI. This CDR3 contains 12 residues. V was pared by 8 bases and J by 8 bases, with 5 bases of the junction left unmatched. DNA of the CDR3: TGTGCCAGCCTGACAGGGGCGGATGAGCAGTTCTTC. Encoded protein: CASLTGADEQFF. Filled out from reference TRBV2 and TRBJ2-1, the complete variable domain reads EPEVTQTPSHQVTQMGQEVILRCVPISNHLYFYWYRQILGQKVEFLVSFYNNEISEKSEIFDDQFSVERPDGSNFTLKIRSTKLEDSAMYFCASLTGADEQFFGPGTRLTVL.

The chain uses TRBV9 and TRBJ2-5, with a weak D call TRBD2 (6 bases). The germline V and J ends were trimmed by 0 bases and 7 bases, with 10 bases remaining between them. The germline V gene encodes CDR1 SGDLS and CDR2 YYNGEE. The CDR3 contains 13 residues. CDR3 sequence: CASSVGGVGTQYF. As DNA, the CDR3 is TGTGCCAGCAGCGTAGGGGGGGTTGGGACCCAGTACTTC. Filled out from reference TRBV9 and TRBJ2-5, the complete variable domain reads DSGVTQTPKHLITATGQRVTLRCSPRSGDLSVYWYQQSLDQGLQFLIQYYNGEERAKGNILERFSAQQFPDLHSELNLSSLELGDSALYFCASSVGGVGTQYFGPGTRLLVL.

This clone was counted only a few times. This chain uses TRBV2 with TRBJ2-1; 7 bases align to TRBD2. The J segment lost 15 bases and the V segment lost 3 bases, leaving 11 bases of the junction unmatched. Germline V lookup: CDR1 SNHLY, CDR2 FYNNEI. This CDR3 has 13 residues. CDR3 amino acids: CASSEGFSGAGFF. CDR3 coding DNA: TGTGCCAGCAGTGAGGGGTTCAGCGGGGCCGGGTTCTTC.

CDR3 amino acids: CASSPGLPSGEKLFF. As DNA, the CDR3 is TGTGCCAGCAGCCCAGGACTGCCGTCGGGTGAAAAACTGTTTTTT. The chain couples TRBV7-6 to TRBJ1-4; D not certain. The CDR3 loop spans 15 amino acids. Trimming took 5 bases from V and 7 from J, leaving 17 bases between them. CDR1 SGHVS and CDR2 FNYEAQ come from the germline V gene.

The CDR3 spells CAWSVPETSFFGETEAFF. The CDR3 DNA is TGTGCCTGGAGTGTACCGGAGACATCCTTCTTCGGGGAAACTGAAGCTTTCTTT. This rearrangement joins TRBV30 to TRBJ1-1; D ambiguous. This CDR3 has 18 amino acids. V lost 0 bases and J lost 5, with 25 bases in between. CDR1 GTSNPN and CDR2 SVGIG come from the germline V gene (reference sequence).

This clone has a handful of counts. The chain uses TRBV6-4 and TRBJ1-2; D uncertain. The CDR3 has 14 amino acids. V was cut by 4 bases and J by 0 bases, with 9 bases left in between. CDR1 is MRHNA, CDR2 SNTAGT, per germline. CDR3 nucleotides: TGTGCCAGCAGTGCAACAGCTACTAACTATGGCTACACCTTC. This codes for CASSATATNYGYTF.

The chain employs TRBV7-9 and TRBJ1-5, with 9 bases identical to TRBD1. V dropped 4 bases and J dropped 2; count of bases not matched to a gene: 9. This CDR3 contains 17 residues. CDR1 is SEHNR, CDR2 FQNEAQ, per germline (reference sequence). In nucleotides, the CDR3 is TGTGCCAGCAGCTCGATCACAGGGGGCGATGGCAATCAGCCCCAGCATTTT. As protein: CASSSITGGDGNQPQHF.

This sequence joins TRBV6-5 and TRBJ2-7; maybe TRBD1 (5 bases). Deletions cut 6 bases from V and 0 bases from J, with 15 bases between. This CDR3 has 15 amino acids. Germline V gene lookup returns CDR1 MNHEY and CDR2 SVGAGI. Here the CDR3 DNA reads TGTGCCAGCAGGGCCGCTAGGGGAAGCTCCTACGAGCAGTACTTC. It yields the protein CASRAARGSSYEQYF.

Only one count was recorded for this clone. V and J are TRBV27 and TRBJ1-2; 8 bases agree with TRBD1. The germline CDR1 and CDR2 sequences are MNHEY and SMNVEV (reference sequence). CDR3 length: 13 residues. Germline trimming cut 6 bases from V and 4 bases from J; bases unmatched to any gene: 4. The CDR3 DNA reads as TGTGCCAGCAGCCGGACAGGGCCCTATGGCTACACCTTC. It specifies CASSRTGPYGYTF.

V is TRBV5-6 and J is TRBJ1-5; D gene uncertain. V shed 0 bases and J shed 3 bases, with 7 bases lying between them. CDR1 SGHDT and CDR2 YYEEEE come from the germline V gene. This CDR3 is built from 14 residues. The CDR3 loop reads CASSLVADNQPQHF. CDR3 DNA: TGTGCCAGCAGCTTGGTGGCAGACAATCAGCCCCAGCATTTT.

The V gene is TRBV7-9, the J gene TRBJ1-5; D remains unclear. The CDR3 sequence is 14 residues long. Per the germline V gene, CDR1 is SEHNR and CDR2 is FQNEAQ (reference sequence). The ends were cut back, 1 base at V and 7 bases at J, with 11 bases in the middle. The CDR3 DNA reads as TGTGCCAGCAGCTTAGAGCAGGCGGGGCAGCCCCAGCATTTT. This gives the protein CASSLEQAGQPQHF.

V usage is TRBV6-5 and J usage is TRBJ2-1; D is ambiguous. Germline V gives CDR1 MNHEY, CDR2 SVGAGI. Deletions cut 4 bases from V and 0 bases from J, with 10 bases between. The CDR3 is 15 residues long. Here the CDR3 reads CASSWQWSSYNEQFF. In DNA, the CDR3 is TGTGCCAGCAGTTGGCAGTGGAGCTCCTACAATGAGCAGTTCTTC.

V gene TRBV5-6 combines with J gene TRBJ2-7; no reliable D call. V was cut by 1 base and J by 2 bases, with 7 bases left in between. Germline-derived CDR1 and CDR2 are SGHDT and YYEEEE. This CDR3 has 13 residues. The CDR3 loop reads CASSLTVPYEQYF. CDR3 nucleotides: TGTGCCAGCAGCTTGACAGTACCCTACGAGCAGTACTTC.

A few counts support this clone. This sequence joins TRBV5-1 and TRBJ2-1, with 14 bases matching TRBD2. Germline V CDR1 and CDR2: SGHRS, YFSETQ. This CDR3 spans 17 amino acids. The trim removed 3 bases at V and 7 bases at J, leaving 9 bases unmatched. CDR3 coding DNA: TGCGCCAGCAGCTCCATGACTAGCGGGGGGGGTGTGAATGAGCAGTTCTTC. Amino acid sequence: CASSSMTSGGGVNEQFF.

The chain recombines TRBV4-3 with TRBJ1-2; D is perhaps TRBD1 (5 bases). V was shortened by 0 bases and J by 1 base, with 15 bases between the two germline ends. The germline V gene encodes CDR1 LGHNA and CDR2 YSLEER. The CDR3 is made up of 17 amino acids. CDR3 sequence: CASSQDAARGINYGYTF. The CDR3 region has the DNA TGCGCCAGCAGCCAAGACGCGGCTCGGGGGATTAACTATGGCTACACCTTC.

The chain combines TRBV4-1 with TRBJ2-5, with unresolved D. Matching the DNA end better, TRBJ2-7 makes the J call doubtful. The CDR3 loop spans 14 amino acids. Germline CDR1 MGHRA, CDR2 YSYEKL. CDR3 nucleotides: TGCGCCAGCAGCGCCTCGGGTCTCCCCTACGAGCAGTACTTC. Amino acid sequence: CASSASGLPYEQYF.

V usage is TRBV5-6 and J usage is TRBJ2-2; D is undetermined. The germline CDR1 and CDR2 sequences are SGHDT and YYEEEE. The CDR3 runs 15 residues. V dropped 1 base and J dropped 1 base, with 8 bases sitting between them. The DNA of the CDR3 is TGTGCCAGCAGCTTGAATCCAGGGAACACCGGGGAGCTGTTTTTT. Its translation is CASSLNPGNTGELFF. The full variable domain, completed using reference TRBV5-6 and TRBJ2-2, is DAGVTQSPTHLIKTRGQQVTLRCSPKSGHDTVSWYQQALGQGPQFIFQYYEEEERQRGNFPDRFSGHQFPNYSSELNVNALLLGDSALYLCASSLNPGNTGELFFGEGSRLTVL.